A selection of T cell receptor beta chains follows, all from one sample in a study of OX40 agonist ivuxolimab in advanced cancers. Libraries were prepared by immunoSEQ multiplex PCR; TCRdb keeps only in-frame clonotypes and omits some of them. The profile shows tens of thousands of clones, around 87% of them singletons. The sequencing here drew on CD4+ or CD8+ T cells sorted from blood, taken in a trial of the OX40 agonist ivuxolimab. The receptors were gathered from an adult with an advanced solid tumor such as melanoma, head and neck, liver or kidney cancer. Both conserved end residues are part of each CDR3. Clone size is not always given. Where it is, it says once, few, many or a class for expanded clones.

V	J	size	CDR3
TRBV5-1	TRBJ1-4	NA	CASSLGQVNEKLFF
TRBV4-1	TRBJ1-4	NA	CASSQQGQPATNEKLFF
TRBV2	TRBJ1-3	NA	CASSKTVGTGNTIYF
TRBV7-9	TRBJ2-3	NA	CASNPSGRTDTQYF
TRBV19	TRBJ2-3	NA	CASSMTDTQYF
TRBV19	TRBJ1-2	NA	CASRTDSNYGYTF
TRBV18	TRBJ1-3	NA	CASSKGLNSGNTIYF
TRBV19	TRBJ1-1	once	CASSSSGTAMNTEAFF
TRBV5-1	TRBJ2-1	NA	CASSLGTASYNEQFF
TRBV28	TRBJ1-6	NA	CASTAWTGANSPLHF
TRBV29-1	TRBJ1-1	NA	CSTRSGSTEAFF
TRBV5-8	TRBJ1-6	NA	CASSPLGRAAYNSPLHF
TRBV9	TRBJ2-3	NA	CASSGRGSGSTDTQYF
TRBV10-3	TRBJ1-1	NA	CAIRRAEGNTEAFF
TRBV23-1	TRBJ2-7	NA	CASSQSTSGPSYEQYF
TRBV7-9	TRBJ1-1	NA	CASSHSFQNTEAFF
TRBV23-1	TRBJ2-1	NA	CASSQHGPTYYNEQFF
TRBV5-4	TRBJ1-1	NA	CASSLIQGTAFF
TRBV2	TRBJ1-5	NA	CASSAAGGSNQPQHF
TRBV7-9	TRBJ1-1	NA	CASSLGARAFF
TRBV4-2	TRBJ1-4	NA	CASSPSGTNEKLFF
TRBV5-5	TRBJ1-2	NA	CASSLARIYGYTF
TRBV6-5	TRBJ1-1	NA	CASTGTGRFSAFF
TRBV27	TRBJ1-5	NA	CASSPGGQALANQPQHF